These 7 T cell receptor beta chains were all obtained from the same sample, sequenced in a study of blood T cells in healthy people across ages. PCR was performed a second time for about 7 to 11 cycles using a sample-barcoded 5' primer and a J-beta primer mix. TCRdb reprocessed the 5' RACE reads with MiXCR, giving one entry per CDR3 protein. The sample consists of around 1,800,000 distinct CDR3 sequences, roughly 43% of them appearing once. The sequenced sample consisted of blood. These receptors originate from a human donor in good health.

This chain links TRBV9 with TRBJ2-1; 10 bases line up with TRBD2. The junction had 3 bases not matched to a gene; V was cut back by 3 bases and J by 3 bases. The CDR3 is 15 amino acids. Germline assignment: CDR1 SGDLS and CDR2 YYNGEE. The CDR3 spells CASSESGGDYNEQFF. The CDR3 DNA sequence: TGTGCCAGCAGCGAAAGCGGGGGGGACTACAATGAGCAGTTCTTC.

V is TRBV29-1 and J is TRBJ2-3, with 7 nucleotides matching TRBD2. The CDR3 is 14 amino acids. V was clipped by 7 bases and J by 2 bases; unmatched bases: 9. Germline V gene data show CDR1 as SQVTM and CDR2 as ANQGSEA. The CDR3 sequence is CSAATGGSTDTQYF. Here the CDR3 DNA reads TGCAGCGCTGCCACCGGGGGGTCCACAGATACGCAGTATTTT.

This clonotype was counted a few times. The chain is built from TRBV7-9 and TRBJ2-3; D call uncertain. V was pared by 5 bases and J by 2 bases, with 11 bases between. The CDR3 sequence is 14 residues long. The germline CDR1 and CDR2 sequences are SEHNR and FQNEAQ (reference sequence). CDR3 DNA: TGTGCCAGCAGCCCCATCCTGGTCACAGATACGCAGTATTTT. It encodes CASSPILVTDTQYF.

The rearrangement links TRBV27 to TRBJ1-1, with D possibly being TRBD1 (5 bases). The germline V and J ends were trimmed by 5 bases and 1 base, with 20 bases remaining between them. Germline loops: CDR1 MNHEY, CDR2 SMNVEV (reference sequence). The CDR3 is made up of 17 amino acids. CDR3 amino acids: CASSPGPGVGTNTEAFF. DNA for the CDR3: TGTGCCAGCAGTCCCGGCCCGGGGGTAGGAACGAACACTGAAGCTTTCTTT.

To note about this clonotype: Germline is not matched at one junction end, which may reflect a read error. CDR3 bases: TGTGTCAGCAGTGAATGGCTTCAGGCGGGGGGGACGAACACCGGGGAGCTGTTTTTT. This sequence encodes CVSSEWLQAGGTNTGELFF. This chain joins TRBV2 and TRBJ2-2, with 9 bases lining up with TRBD2. CDR3 length equals 19 residues. CDR1 is SNHLY and CDR2 is FYNNEI in the germline V gene.

CDR3 protein: CASSFEASYEQYF. In DNA form, the CDR3 reads TGTGCCAGCAGCTTCGAGGCGTCCTACGAGCAGTACTTC. The chain is built from TRBV7-3 and TRBJ2-7; D not resolved. V gave up 3 bases and J gave up 1 base, with 7 bases separating them. CDR1 SGHTA and CDR2 FQGTGA come from the germline V gene. This CDR3 is built from 13 residues.

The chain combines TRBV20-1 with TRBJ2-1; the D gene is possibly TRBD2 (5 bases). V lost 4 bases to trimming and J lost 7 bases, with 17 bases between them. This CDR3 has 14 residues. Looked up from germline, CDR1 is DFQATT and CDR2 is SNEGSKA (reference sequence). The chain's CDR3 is CSAIETTRGNEQFF. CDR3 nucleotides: TGCAGTGCTATCGAGACTACCAGAGGGAATGAGCAGTTCTTC.